This TCR beta chain came from a study of blood T cell repertoires in COVID-19. Across the whole study: T cells, B-cell-depleted T cells, or PBMCs provided the cDNA or gDNA that served as material.

Profiling relied on immunoSEQ multiplex PCR, and the TCRdb table lists in-frame clones only, not all of them. The sample lists about 280,000 clones, almost 90% seen once, with 1.7% in the top ten. The length of the CDR3 is 15 residues. CDR1 and CDR2 (germline): MGHRA, YSYEKL. V was pared by 6 bases and J by 6 bases, with 7 bases of the junction left unmatched. The receptor's source is a woman in her late teens or twenties with acute COVID-19. The specimen sequenced was PBMCs or T cells enriched from blood (not recorded which). The chain carries TRBV4-1 and TRBJ2-1, with 11 nucleotides matching TRBD2. CDR3: CASSGWGLAANEQFF. CDR3 sequence (DNA): TGCGCCAGCAGTGGGTGGGGACTAGCGGCCAATGAGCAGTTCTTC.